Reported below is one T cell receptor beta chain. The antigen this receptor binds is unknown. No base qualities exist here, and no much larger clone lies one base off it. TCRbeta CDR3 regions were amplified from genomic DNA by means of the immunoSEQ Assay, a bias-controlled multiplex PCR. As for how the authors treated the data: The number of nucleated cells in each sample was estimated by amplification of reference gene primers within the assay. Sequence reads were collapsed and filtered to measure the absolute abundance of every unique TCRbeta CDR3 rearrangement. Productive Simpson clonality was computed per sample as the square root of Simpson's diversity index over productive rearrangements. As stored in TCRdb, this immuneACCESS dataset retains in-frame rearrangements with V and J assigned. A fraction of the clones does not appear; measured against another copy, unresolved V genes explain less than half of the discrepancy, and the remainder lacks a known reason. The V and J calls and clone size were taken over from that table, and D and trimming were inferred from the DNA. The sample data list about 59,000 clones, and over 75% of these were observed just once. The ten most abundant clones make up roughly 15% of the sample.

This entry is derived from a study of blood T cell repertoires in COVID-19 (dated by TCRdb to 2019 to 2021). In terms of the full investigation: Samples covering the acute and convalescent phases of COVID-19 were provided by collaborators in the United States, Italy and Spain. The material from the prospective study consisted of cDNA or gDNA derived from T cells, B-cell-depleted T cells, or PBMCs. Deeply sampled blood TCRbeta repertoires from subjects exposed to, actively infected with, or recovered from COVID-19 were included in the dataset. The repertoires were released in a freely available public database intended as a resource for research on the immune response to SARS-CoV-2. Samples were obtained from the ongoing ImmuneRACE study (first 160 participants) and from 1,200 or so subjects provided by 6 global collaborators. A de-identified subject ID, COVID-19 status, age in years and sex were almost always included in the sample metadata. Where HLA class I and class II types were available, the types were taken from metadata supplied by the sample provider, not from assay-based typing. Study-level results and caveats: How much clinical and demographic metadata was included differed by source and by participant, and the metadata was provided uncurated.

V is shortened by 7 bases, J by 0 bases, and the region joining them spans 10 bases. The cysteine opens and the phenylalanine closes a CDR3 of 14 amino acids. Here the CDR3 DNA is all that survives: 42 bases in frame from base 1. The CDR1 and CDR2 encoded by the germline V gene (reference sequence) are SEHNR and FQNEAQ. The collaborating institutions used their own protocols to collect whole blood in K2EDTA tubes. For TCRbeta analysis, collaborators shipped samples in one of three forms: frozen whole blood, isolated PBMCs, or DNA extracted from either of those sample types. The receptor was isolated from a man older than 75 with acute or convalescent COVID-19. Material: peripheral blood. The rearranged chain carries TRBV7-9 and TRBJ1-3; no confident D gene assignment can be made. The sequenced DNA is TGTGCCAGCACCGAGCCTTTCTCTGGAAACACCATATATTTT. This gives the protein CASTEPFSGNTIYF.